This T cell receptor beta chain emerged from a study of blood T cells in healthy people across ages. Regarding the study as a whole: The CMV status of each donor remained undetermined, and this could have confounded shifts in expanded clonotypes.

CDR3 length equals 14 residues. CDR1 is LGHDT, CDR2 YNNKEL, per germline (reference sequence). V lost 1 base to trimming and J lost 2 bases, with 8 bases between them. Using a J-beta primer mix together with a sample-barcoded 5' primer, a second PCR was run for about 6 to 11 cycles. Unique molecular identifiers of 12 random nucleotides labeled each cDNA. TCRdb fed the 5' RACE reads into MiXCR, producing one record per CDR3 protein. The sample lists 600,000 to 800,000 distinct CDR3 sequences; roughly 20% were seen once. Individuals who donated were healthy Caucasians from Russia aged 6 to 90. As concerns this clonotype: Its specificity is not known.

The sample taken for sequencing was blood. The sequence was collected from a man aged 65-85 years in good health. V usage is TRBV3-1 and J usage is TRBJ1-1; D unresolved. CDR3 sequence (DNA): TGTGCCAGCAGCCAAGCGTTGCCAAACACTGAAGCTTTCTTT. This gives the protein CASSQALPNTEAFF.